Here is one T cell receptor beta chain with its context. Its antigen is not known. With 5 bases clipped from V and 7 bases from J, the junction kept 10 bases outside the gene matches. The CDR3 runs 15 residues. The germline CDR1 and CDR2 sequences are SGHAT and FQNNGV. 60 Vbeta and 13 Jbeta primers were used in PCR. Libraries were prepared by immunoSEQ multiplex PCR; TCRdb keeps only in-frame clonotypes and omits some of them. Here the sample spans 95,000 to 150,000 clones, roughly a tenth being singletons. These data come from a study of cytomegalovirus exposure and HLA in healthy donors. Study at large: The Caucasian-associated ancestry cluster held over 80% of some 420 genotyped donors.

General observations from the study: There were some public TCRs occurring in many donors, but most TCR sequences were rare.

The rearrangement links TRBV11-2 to TRBJ1-4, with 7 bases that match TRBD1. This sequence was found in a young woman in good health and CMV-seropositive. The specimen sequenced was PBMCs. CDR3 sequence: CASSILRGVREKLFF. Written as DNA, the CDR3 is TGTGCCAGCAGCATACTCAGGGGGGTCCGTGAAAAACTGTTTTTT.